This TCR beta chain emerged from a study of ipilimumab plus nivolumab after autologous stem cell transplantation. On the study more broadly: A median of roughly 8 nivolumab and roughly 5 ipilimumab doses were given. Whole-study results and caveats: TCR repertoire, Treg phenotype and gut microbiota reportedly support more study of this approach.

For this clone: The antigen remains undetermined.

Profiled with immunoSEQ multiplex PCR; TCRdb holds only in-frame clones, not every one. The sample has roughly 86,000 clones; 83% are singletons. Dosing: nivolumab 3 mg/kg IV, weeks 1, 4, 7, 10, then every two weeks to week 26. The sample here was PBMCs, taken in a trial of ipilimumab plus nivolumab as post-transplant consolidation. The receptor was isolated from a male donor with diffuse large B-cell lymphoma.

The CDR3 here is CASSGRQGALTEAFF. Here the CDR3 DNA reads TGTGCCAGCAGTGGAAGGCAGGGGGCCCTCACTGAAGCTTTCTTT. The chain is built from TRBV6-1 and TRBJ1-1; 8 bases are shared with TRBD1. From germline, CDR1 is MNHNS and CDR2 SASEGT. Trimming took 4 bases from V and 4 from J; bases not matched to a gene: 8. This CDR3 spans 15 amino acids.